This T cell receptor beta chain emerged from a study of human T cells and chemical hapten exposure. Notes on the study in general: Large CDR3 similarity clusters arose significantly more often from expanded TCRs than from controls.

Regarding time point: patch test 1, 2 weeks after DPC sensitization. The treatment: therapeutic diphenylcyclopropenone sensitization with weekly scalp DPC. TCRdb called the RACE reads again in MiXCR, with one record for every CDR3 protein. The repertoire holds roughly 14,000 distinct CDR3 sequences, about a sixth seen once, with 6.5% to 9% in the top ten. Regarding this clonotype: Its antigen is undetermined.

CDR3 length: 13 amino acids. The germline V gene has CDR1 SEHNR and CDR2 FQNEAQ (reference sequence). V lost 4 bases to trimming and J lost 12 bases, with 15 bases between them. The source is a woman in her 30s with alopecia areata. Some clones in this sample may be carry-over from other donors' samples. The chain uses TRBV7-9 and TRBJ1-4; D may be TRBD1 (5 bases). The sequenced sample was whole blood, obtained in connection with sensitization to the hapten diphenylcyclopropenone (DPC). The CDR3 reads CASSSHDSTELFF. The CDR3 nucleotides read TGTGCCAGCAGCTCTCACGACAGTACGGAACTGTTTTTT.